These 24 T cell receptor beta chains share one sample of origin, sequenced in a study of regulatory T cells in long-lasting Graves disease. CDR3-region Arm-PCR and iRepertoire HTBI primers produced the TCR beta libraries. Using its own MiXCR run on the multiplex PCR reads, TCRdb lists one record per CDR3 protein. The table has 530,000 or so distinct CDR3 sequences, roughly 12% seen once; the top ten hold 8% to 10%. Documented time point: newly diagnosed GD, antithyroid drugs for less than 3 months. The TCR library was made from RNA extracted from PBMCs. This sample also belongs to another study, concerning T cells in Graves' hyperthyroidism and ophthalmopathy.

Sequencing was performed on peripheral blood mononuclear cells (PBMCs), taken at new diagnosis, from a patient treated with antithyroid drugs. Every receptor here comes from a man aged 25-40 years with Graves disease.

The rearrangement links TRBV6-1 to TRBJ2-1; 11 positions match TRBD2. V was pared by 6 bases and J by 8 bases, with 9 bases of the junction left unmatched. In germline, CDR1 is MNHNS, CDR2 SASEGT. The CDR3 covers 15 residues. The CDR3 DNA reads TGTGCCAGCAGCGTAACTAGCGGGAGTGGGTATGAGCAGTTCTTC. This encodes CASSVTSGSGYEQFF.

This clonotype appeared many times. The chain combines TRBV29-1 with TRBJ2-7; 9 nucleotides align to TRBD1. Germline-derived CDR1 and CDR2 are SQVTM and ANQGSEA. The CDR3 extends over 13 amino acids. Trimming took 7 bases from V and 3 from J; bases not matched to a gene: 7. As DNA, the CDR3 is TGCAGCGCCACAGGGGGCTCCTTCTACGAGCAGTACTTC. As protein: CSATGGSFYEQYF.

This chain uses TRBV5-5 with TRBJ1-4; the D gene is possibly TRBD1 (6 bases). Per germline, CDR1 SGHKS and CDR2 YYEKEE (reference sequence). This CDR3 has 16 residues. The germline V and J ends were trimmed by 4 bases and 7 bases, with 20 bases remaining between them. The CDR3 loop reads CASSPAGTGMGEKLFF. The CDR3 DNA reads TGTGCCAGCAGCCCCGCGGGCACAGGGATGGGTGAAAAACTGTTTTTT.

This clonotype appeared many times. This chain uses TRBV3-1 with TRBJ2-7, with D perhaps matching TRBD2 (6 bases). This CDR3 spans 13 amino acids. Trimming shortened V by 3 bases and J by 7 bases, and 13 bases separated the two germline ends. The germline gives CDR1 LGHDT, CDR2 YNNKEL (reference sequence). The CDR3 spells CASSQEGFGEQYF. DNA of the CDR3: TGTGCCAGCAGCCAGGAGGGCTTTGGGGAGCAGTACTTC.

This clonotype was seen many times. J is TRBJ2-3 and V is TRBV3-1; D is tentatively TRBD1 or TRBD2 (6 bases each). This CDR3 is 14 amino acids long. Trimming took off 2 bases at V and 4 bases at J, with 10 bases between the two ends. Per the germline V gene, CDR1 is LGHDT and CDR2 is YNNKEL (reference sequence). CDR3 loop: CASSQTGTADTQYF. As DNA, the CDR3 is TGTGCCAGCAGCCAAACAGGGACTGCAGATACGCAGTATTTT.

In this sample, this clonotype turned up a few times. One end of the junction is discordant with germline, which a read error may explain. The genes are TRBV18 and TRBJ2-7; D not resolved. CDR3 length: 12 amino acids. Germline V CDR1 and CDR2: KGHSH, LQKENI. This CDR3 is CASSPTDGPKWF. The CDR3 nucleotides are TGTGCCAGCTCACCCACGGACGGCCCTAAATGGTTC.

A note on this clonotype: Being one base from a much bigger clone, this may be a read error. This chain links TRBV6-4 with TRBJ2-5; D may be TRBD1 (6 bases). V was clipped by 11 bases and J by 5 bases, with 21 bases between them. Germline values: CDR1 MRHNA, CDR2 SNTAGT. This CDR3 has 14 residues. CDR3 in DNA: TGTGCCGGCACCAACGTGGGGGCCGGGGAGACCCAGTACTTC. It codes for CAGTNVGAGETQYF.

This clonotype was counted at least ten times. This chain connects TRBV6-5 to TRBJ2-3; TRBD1 agrees at 9 bases. This CDR3 region has 16 residues. V shed 2 bases, J shed 3 bases, and the junction held 6 bases outside the gene matches. Germline V CDR1 and CDR2: MNHEY, SVGAGI. CDR3 nucleotides: TGTGCCAGCAGTTACGACCCGGGACAGGGAACAGATACGCAGTATTTT. This gives the protein CASSYDPGQGTDTQYF.

The rearrangement links TRBV5-4 to TRBJ1-1, with 7 positions matching TRBD1. J gave up 5 bases and V 4 bases, and 8 bases lay outside the gene matches. Germline CDR1 reads SGHNT; CDR2 reads YYREEE (reference sequence). The CDR3 has 14 amino acids. CDR3 sequence: CASSIFDRETEAFF. Written as DNA, the CDR3 is TGTGCCAGCAGCATATTCGACAGGGAGACTGAAGCTTTCTTT.

In its sample, this clonotype was seen many times. V and J are TRBV12-3 or TRBV12-4 and TRBJ2-7; maybe TRBD2 (5 bases). CDR3 size: 15 residues. With 2 bases removed from V and 0 bases from J, the gap between germline ends came to 11 bases. The DNA for the CDR3 is TGTGCCAGCAGTTTATATAAGGGAGTCTCCTACGAGCAGTACTTC. Translation gives CASSLYKGVSYEQYF.

This clonotype was detected only a few times. The genes are TRBV13 and TRBJ2-1, with TRBD1 matching over 9 bases. From germline, CDR1 is PRHDT and CDR2 FYEKMQ (reference sequence). The CDR3 contains 14 residues. After removal of 5 bases from V and 8 bases from J, the junction contained 7 bases not matched to a gene. The CDR3 spells CASSPGQGYDEQFF. For the CDR3, the DNA is TGTGCCAGCAGCCCCGGACAGGGGTACGATGAGCAGTTCTTC.

This clonotype has a count of ten or more. The chain employs TRBV3-1 and TRBJ1-2; a weak D match, TRBD1 (6 bases). Per germline, CDR1 LGHDT and CDR2 YNNKEL (reference sequence). This CDR3 spans 19 amino acids. Trimming pared 0 bases from V and 2 bases from J, leaving 22 bases between. The CDR3 spells CASSQEGDRNHRINYGYTF. The CDR3 DNA follows: TGTGCCAGCAGCCAAGAAGGTGACAGGAACCACCGGATAAACTATGGCTACACCTTC. Filled out from reference TRBV3-1 and TRBJ1-2, the complete variable domain reads DTAVSQTPKYLVTQMGNDKSIKCEQNLGHDTMYWYKQDSKKFLKIMFSYNNKELIINETVPNRFSPKSPDKAHLNLHINSLELGDSAVYFCASSQEGDRNHRINYGYTFGSGTRLTVV.

On this clonotype itself: It may be a read error: a sequence one base away is much more abundant. The V gene is TRBV27, the J gene TRBJ2-5; 9 bases fit TRBD1. The tail of the sequence fits TRBJ2-7 better, so the J call may be wrong. Germline loops: CDR1 MNHEY, CDR2 SMNVEV (reference sequence). CDR3 size: 14 residues. The CDR3 reads CTSWRTGVSYEQYF. In DNA form, the CDR3 reads TGTACCAGCTGGCGGACAGGGGTCAGCTACGAGCAGTACTTC.

To note about this clonotype: The junction shows a germline mismatch at one end, possibly a read error. The V gene is TRBV5-1, the J gene TRBJ1-4, with D perhaps matching TRBD1 (5 bases). The germline V gene has CDR1 SGHRS and CDR2 YFSETQ. This CDR3 contains 16 residues. For the CDR3, the DNA is TGTGCCAGCAGCTTGGAAGGGGCGCAGAGAGTTGAAAAACTGTTTTTT. Protein product: CASSLEGAQRVEKLFF.

This clonotype occurred a few times. The junction shows a germline mismatch at one end, possibly a read error. The genes are TRBV7-9 and TRBJ1-3; D call uncertain. Germline V gives CDR1 SEHNR, CDR2 FQNEAQ (reference sequence). CDR3 size: 15 residues. DNA for the CDR3: TGTGCCAGCAGCCCGGTTGGGGTATCGGGAAACACTATATATTTT. This gives the protein CASSPVGVSGNTIYF. The full variable domain, rest sourced from reference TRBV7-9 and TRBJ1-3, is DTGVSQNPRHKITKRGQNVTFRCDPISEHNRLYWYRQTLGQGPEFLTYFQNEAQLEKSRLLSDRFSAERPKGSFSTLEIQRTEQGDSAMYLCASSPVGVSGNTIYFGEGSWLTVV.

CDR3 nucleotides: TGTGCCAGTATTGTCGAGACCCAGTACTTC. Translated, it gives CASIVETQYF. This sequence joins TRBV19 and TRBJ2-3; D is unclear. Matching the DNA end better, TRBJ2-5 makes the J call doubtful. Germline loops: CDR1 LNHDA, CDR2 SQIVND (reference sequence). This CDR3 spans 10 amino acids.

This clonotype was recorded many times. The chain carries TRBV11-2 and TRBJ2-7, with D perhaps matching TRBD1 or TRBD2 (5 bases each). The germline CDR1 and CDR2 sequences are SGHAT and FQNNGV. V was trimmed by 5 bases and J by 9 bases, leaving 17 bases between them. This CDR3 comprises 13 residues. The CDR3 region has the DNA TGTGCCAGCAGCGTCCGGGACCCGCCGCCGCAGTACTTC. It is translated as CASSVRDPPPQYF.

The J gene is TRBJ2-7, the V gene TRBV2; perhaps TRBD2 as D (6 bases). From germline, CDR1 is SNHLY and CDR2 FYNNEI. The CDR3 has 14 amino acids. The V gene lost 6 bases and the J gene lost 0 bases, with 12 bases spanning the gap. The CDR3 here is CASSLWGVSYEQYF. Written as DNA, the CDR3 is TGTGCCAGCAGCCTCTGGGGGGTCTCCTACGAGCAGTACTTC.

This clonotype was picked up many times. The J gene is TRBJ2-1, the V gene TRBV11-2, with 8 positions matching TRBD2. Per germline, CDR1 SGHAT and CDR2 FQNNGV. This CDR3 contains 18 residues. The J segment lost 4 bases and the V segment lost 8 bases, leaving 19 bases of the junction unmatched. The DNA for the CDR3 is TGTGCCAGCCGATCTCGCTCGACGGCTAGCGGGCCATACAATGAGCAGTTCTTC. Amino acids: CASRSRSTASGPYNEQFF.

This clonotype was recorded many times. This rearrangement joins TRBV18 to TRBJ2-1; TRBD2 aligns across 12 bases. V shed 3 bases and J 7 bases; nucleotides not matched to a gene: 4. The CDR3 loop spans 15 amino acids. CDR1 KGHSH and CDR2 LQKENI come from the germline V gene. CDR3 amino acids: CASSPTTSGRNEQFF. CDR3 in DNA: TGTGCCAGCTCACCGACGACTAGCGGGAGAAATGAGCAGTTCTTC.

The chain employs TRBV20-1 and TRBJ2-5, with D perhaps matching TRBD2 (5 bases). Germline values: CDR1 DFQATT, CDR2 SNEGSKA (reference sequence). V shed 3 bases and J shed 1 base, with 9 bases lying between them. The CDR3 runs to 13 residues. The CDR3 reads CSASSGFQETQYF. As DNA, the CDR3 is TGCAGTGCTAGTTCGGGGTTCCAAGAGACCCAGTACTTC.

The V call is TRBV3-1, the J call TRBJ2-1; D may correspond to TRBD1 or TRBD2 (5 bases each). Trimming pared 5 bases from V and 7 bases from J, leaving 21 bases between. The CDR3 sequence is 16 residues long. In germline, CDR1 is LGHDT, CDR2 YNNKEL (reference sequence). This CDR3 reads CASSSPWEQGPNEQFF. For the CDR3, the DNA is TGTGCCAGCAGCTCTCCCTGGGAGCAGGGTCCTAATGAGCAGTTCTTC.

In this sample, this clonotype turned up many times. V and J are TRBV11-2 and TRBJ1-6; a possible D gene is TRBD1 (5 bases). V was cut by 5 bases and J by 7 bases, with 18 bases left in between. The germline CDR1 and CDR2 sequences are SGHAT and FQNNGV. This CDR3 is built from 16 residues. CDR3 protein: CASSTDRTTRNSPLHF. The CDR3 nucleotides read TGTGCCAGCAGCACCGACAGAACCACTAGGAATTCACCCCTCCACTTT.

The chain couples TRBV20-1 to TRBJ2-6; tentatively, D is TRBD2 (5 bases). This CDR3 contains 14 residues. V lost 5 bases and J 1 base, leaving 9 bases between the germline ends. From germline, CDR1 is DFQATT and CDR2 SNEGSKA (reference sequence). The DNA of the CDR3 is TGCAGTGCTTTGAGCGGTTCTGGGGCCAACGTCCTGACTTTC. Its protein product is CSALSGSGANVLTF.